This note documents a single TCR beta chain sequence. Its cognate antigen has yet to be identified. Base-call qualities are not available, and no considerably larger clone is one nucleotide away. The data were taken from a study of beta chain features in type 1 diabetes (dated by TCRdb to about 2018). Regarding the complete study: Patients and healthy donors did not differ in mean age, gender distribution, total cell number or subset yield. A total of 107,917,701 sorted cells were examined across all samples, and RNA yield correlated strongly with the number of cells per subset. Regulatory and stem cell-like memory subsets were isolated from only 8 patients and roughly eight healthy donors, whereas naive and central memory subsets came from all 30 or so donors. In the study, TCRB repertoires of sorted circulating CD4+ T cell subsets from recently diagnosed type 1 diabetes patients were compared with those of matched healthy donors. Broad study findings and their caveats: PCR might favor shorter templates, but patient and control samples were amplified and corrected together, so any skew would affect both groups equally. Because cDNA was sequenced instead of genomic DNA, activated cells with high expression could be over-represented, although the groups did not differ in activation or CD3 levels. Because small numbers of individuals were included in the HLA sub-analyses, any influence of HLA type on TCRB rearrangement was left unresolved. Naive, central memory and regulatory TCRB repertoires appeared to be more similar among patients than among healthy donors. Fewer insertions and more nucleotide deletions at VDJ recombination sites were observed in patients with type 1 diabetes, implying thymic rearrangement abnormalities. A moderate but significant shortening of TCRB CDR3 length was observed in type 1 diabetes patients in all four CD4+ subsets.

The High Capacity cDNA Reverse Transcription Kit was used to reverse transcribe all of the isolated RNA, meaning that expressed TCRB transcripts were what got sequenced. Deep immunoSEQ sequencing was performed on naive, central memory and regulatory T cell samples, with an average of roughly 3.3 million total reads per sample. After sorted cells were lysed in RLT buffer, RNA was extracted with DNase-treated RNeasy Micro or Mini kits, with the choice depending on cell number. To prevent cross-contamination, each cell subset was processed individually, whereas patient and healthy donor samples were processed jointly. TCRB sequences were amplified from cDNA with the immunoSEQ multiplex PCR, producing 87-bp fragments spanning the CDR3 region. Amplicons were sequenced on the Illumina HiSeq platform. From the authors' description of their analysis: PCR bias was corrected computationally using synthetic template baselines, and reads within Hamming distance 2 were collapsed, with unmergeable singletons discarded. Reads were aligned to IMGT to assign V, D and J genes, CDR3 length, and insertions or deletions at six rearrangement sites. Within each subset, clonotype counts were normalized to the number of sorted cells before true diversity and Gini coefficients were calculated with the tcR R package. The overlap coefficient, calculated on TCRB nucleotide sequences, was used to measure repertoire sharing. Out-of-frame TCRB sequences from naive cells were analyzed to stand in for the pre-selection repertoire. TCRdb holds this immuneACCESS table with in-frame rearrangements only. Some clones are missing; in checked studies, unresolved V genes explain under half, and the rest has no known cause. The DNA gave D and trimming, while V, J and clone size come from that table. The sample contains around 710,000 clones, over 10% of them found a single time. Of the sample, around 0.12% falls within the top ten clones.

A single peripheral blood draw of about 116 mL on average was collected from each donor into heparinised tubes. Using a panel that included CD45RO, CCR7, CD25, CD127, CD95 and CD27, naive, central memory, regulatory and stem cell-like memory CD4+ T cells were sorted on a BD FACSAria II. Every sorted population had a purity above 95%. PBMCs were isolated immediately by Lymphoprep density gradient centrifugation and stained directly without culture. Samples were stained and sorted in pairs, with one healthy donor and one patient per experiment, so that batch effects were minimized. Trimming accounts for 0 bases at V and 4 bases at J, while the number of junction bases matched to no gene is 12. CDR1 and CDR2, per the germline V gene, are LGHNA and YNFKEQ. The CDR3 measures 18 amino acids from cysteine to phenylalanine. Of the read, only the CDR3 DNA is kept; its 54 bases are in frame from base 1.

This receptor was taken from a man in his thirties or forties with type 1 diabetes. The sequenced sample was naive CD4+ T cells from blood. The cell subset or site label, as the study defines it: true naive CD4+ T cells. The rearranged chain carries TRBV4-2 and TRBJ2-7; 10 central nucleotides agree with TRBD1. CDR3 loop: CASSQELSAGTGAYEQYF. The DNA is as follows: TGTGCCAGCAGCCAAGAATTATCGGCCGGGACAGGGGCGTACGAGCAGTACTTC.